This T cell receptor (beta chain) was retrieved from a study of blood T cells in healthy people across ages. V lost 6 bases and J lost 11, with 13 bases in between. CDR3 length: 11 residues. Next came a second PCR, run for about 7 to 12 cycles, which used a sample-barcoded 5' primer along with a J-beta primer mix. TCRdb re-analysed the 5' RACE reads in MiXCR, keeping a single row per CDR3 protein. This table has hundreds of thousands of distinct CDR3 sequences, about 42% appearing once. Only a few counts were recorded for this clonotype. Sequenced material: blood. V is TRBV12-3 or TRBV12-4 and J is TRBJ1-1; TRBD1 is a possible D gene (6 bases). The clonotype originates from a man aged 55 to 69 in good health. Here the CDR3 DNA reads TGTGCCAGCAGCCCCGCAGGGGCCGCTTTCTTT. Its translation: CASSPAGAAFF.